This T cell receptor beta chain was recorded in a study of T cells in Graves' hyperthyroidism and ophthalmopathy. Study findings and constraints: Ophthalmopathy was predicted by the model a median of roughly 6.6 months ahead of onset.

The table lists this clonotype with a few counts. Its antigen remains unknown. V gave up 5 bases and J gave up 6 bases, with 17 bases separating them. Germline V gives CDR1 MNHNS, CDR2 SASEGT. The CDR3 extends over 15 amino acids. TCR beta CDR3 regions were amplified from RNA. A set of HTBI primers served as the primers for a first-round RT-PCR of the TCR CDR3. From the multiplex PCR reads, TCRdb called clonotypes with MiXCR, one entry per CDR3 protein. The repertoire holds 600,000 to 650,000 distinct CDR3 sequences, roughly 16% seen once, with 3% to 4% in the top ten. The chain carries TRBV6-1 and TRBJ2-1; D might be TRBD2 (6 bases). Sequenced input: blood. This receptor was obtained from a woman in her twenties or thirties with Graves' hyperthyroidism. CDR3 protein: CASSMLAGRANEQFF. DNA of the CDR3: TGTGCCAGCAGTATGCTGGCCGGGAGAGCCAATGAGCAGTTCTTC.